Listed below are T cell receptor beta chains from one sample, sequenced in a study of human T cells and chemical hapten exposure. TCRdb used MiXCR to reprocess the RACE reads, holding one entry per CDR3 protein. The sample has tens of thousands of distinct CDR3 sequences, approximately 9.9% seen once. The sequenced sample was whole blood, obtained in connection with sensitization to the hapten diphenylcyclopropenone (DPC). The receptors stem from a man aged 35 to 55 with alopecia areata. Some clones in this sample may be carry-over from other donors' samples. CDR3s include the opening cysteine and the closing phenylalanine or tryptophan. A D gene is named only where the DNA matches it firmly. Expanded clones are given a class, and other clones once, few, many or no size at all.

TRBV6-2/TRBV6-3,NA,many,12,TRBJ2-7,TGTGCCAGCGGGACTCATTCCTACGAGCAGTACTTC,CASGTHSYEQYF
TRBV4-3,TRBD2,few,17,TRBJ2-1,TGCGCCAGCAGCCAAGGAGGGACTATAGAGATCTACAATGAGCAGTTCTTC,CASSQGGTIEIYNEQFF
TRBV6-6,NA,many,13,TRBJ2-5,TGTGCCAGCAGTCTGCGGGGAAGGGAGACCCAGTACTTC,CASSLRGRETQYF
TRBV28,TRBD1,few,15,TRBJ1-2,TGTGCCAGCAGTCCCATGACAGGGGCCTACTATGGCTACACCTTC,CASSPMTGAYYGYTF
TRBV5-5,NA,NA,19,TRBJ2-3,TGTGCCAGCACCCCCCCCCCCTTTACAGGGACTGGAAGCACAGATACGCAGTATTTT,CASTPPPFTGTGSTDTQYF
TRBV10-3,NA,few,13,TRBJ2-1,TGTGCCATCAGTGAAACAGCATACAATGAGCAGTTCTTC,CAISETAYNEQFF
TRBV29-1,TRBD1,NA,15,TRBJ2-2,TGCAGCGTTGAAGATCCACAGGGGTTTGCCGGGGAGCTGTTTTTT,CSVEDPQGFAGELFF
TRBV24-1,NA,few,16,TRBJ2-1,TGTGCCACCTCAGGGAGGGACACGGACTCCTACAATGAGCAGTTCTTC,CATSGRDTDSYNEQFF
TRBV2,NA,NA,14,TRBJ2-7,TGTGCCAGCAGTGAAGTGTGGAGCTCTTACGAGCAGTACTTC,CASSEVWSSYEQYF
TRBV7-9,NA,few,16,TRBJ2-5,TGTGCCAGCAGCTTAGGTCCGGAGGGGGCTGGTGAGACCCAGTACTTC,CASSLGPEGAGETQYF
TRBV29-1,NA,few,14,TRBJ2-3,TGCAGTCTTAAAGGAGGAGTGTTGCCAGATACGCAGTATTTT,CSLKGGVLPDTQYF
TRBV14,TRBD2,NA,17,TRBJ2-3,TGTGCCAGCAGCCCCCTATATAGCGGGAGTGCGTCAGATACGCAGTATTTT,CASSPLYSGSASDTQYF
TRBV18,NA,NA,14,TRBJ2-3,TGTGCCAGCTCACCCGACAGACGCACAGATACGCAGTATTTT,CASSPDRRTDTQYF
TRBV5-5,NA,NA,15,TRBJ2-4,TGTGCCAGCAGCTTGGGTGTGGGGGCGCCGGGCATTCAGTACTTC,CASSLGVGAPGIQYF
TRBV3-1,NA,many,14,TRBJ1-2,TGTGCCAGCGGGACTGACAGGACGCCAAGGGGCTACACCTTC,CASGTDRTPRGYTF
TRBV7-2,TRBD2,NA,15,TRBJ2-3,TGTGCCAGCAGCTCTAGCGGGAGGTCGGGGGATACGCAGTATTTT,CASSSSGRSGDTQYF
TRBV30,NA,NA,11,TRBJ1-1,TGTGCCTGGACCATCGGCTCTGAAGCTTTCTTT,CAWTIGSEAFF
TRBV7-9,NA,NA,15,TRBJ2-3,TGTGCCAGCAGCTTCGGGCCCCGGCAAACAGATACGCAGTATTTT,CASSFGPRQTDTQYF
TRBV12-3/TRBV12-4,NA,few,13,TRBJ1-2,TGTGCCAGCAGTTCCTTAGCCCTCTGGGGCTACACCTTC,CASSSLALWGYTF
TRBV20-1,TRBD1,many,14,TRBJ2-7,TGCAGTGCTGGATGGGACAGGAGCTCCTACGAGCAGTACTTC,CSAGWDRSSYEQYF
TRBV7-6,TRBD1,NA,14,TRBJ1-5,TGTGCCAGCAGCTCGGGACAGGGAAGTCAGCCCCAGCATTTT,CASSSGQGSQPQHF
TRBV10-3,NA,few,12,TRBJ2-3,TGTGCCATCAGTTCCTATATGGATACGCAGTATTTT,CAISSYMDTQYF
TRBV7-9,NA,NA,13,TRBJ1-2,TGTGCCAGCAGCTTTGAGGGGAGCTATGGCTACACCTTC,CASSFEGSYGYTF
TRBV2,TRBD2,many,16,TRBJ2-5,TGTGCCAGCGGGGGGACTAGCGGGATGGGCCAAGAGACCCAGTACTTC,CASGGTSGMGQETQYF
TRBV9,TRBD1,many,16,TRBJ1-3,TGTGCCAGCAGCGTTGGACAGGGGGTCTCTGGAAACACCATATATTTT,CASSVGQGVSGNTIYF
TRBV19,NA,few,16,TRBJ2-1,TGTGCCAGTAGTATAGGTAGCGCCTACTCCTACAATGAGCAGTTCTTC,CASSIGSAYSYNEQFF
TRBV28,TRBD1,NA,15,TRBJ2-3,TGTGCCAGCAGTTTACCGGGACAGCAAACAGATACGCAGTATTTT,CASSLPGQQTDTQYF
TRBV14,TRBD2,NA,16,TRBJ2-5,TGTGCCAGCAGCCAAGATGGTCTAGCGGGCCAAGAGACCCAGTACTTC,CASSQDGLAGQETQYF
TRBV18,NA,many,16,TRBJ2-1,TGTGCCAGCTCACCACCGGCTACCCGATCCTACAATGAGCAGTTCTTC,CASSPPATRSYNEQFF
TRBV6-6,TRBD2,NA,13,TRBJ2-5,TGTGCCAGCAGTTACTCCGGGCGGGAGAGGCAGTACTTC,CASSYSGRERQYF